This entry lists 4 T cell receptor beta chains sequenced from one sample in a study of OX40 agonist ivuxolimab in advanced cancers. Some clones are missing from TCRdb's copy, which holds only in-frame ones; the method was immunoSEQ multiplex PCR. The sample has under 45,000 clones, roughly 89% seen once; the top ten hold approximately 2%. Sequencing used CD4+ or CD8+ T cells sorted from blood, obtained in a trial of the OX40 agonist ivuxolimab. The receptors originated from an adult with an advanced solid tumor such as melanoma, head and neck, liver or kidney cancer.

This chain's CDR3 is CASSLGDYPQETQYF. The CDR3 DNA sequence: TGTGCCAGCAGCTTAGGGGACTATCCTCAAGAGACCCAGTACTTC. The gene calls are TRBV11-2 and TRBJ2-5; TRBD2 aligns across 7 bases. Germline V gene lookup returns CDR1 SGHAT and CDR2 FQNNGV. V shed 1 base, J shed 2 bases, and the junction held 4 bases outside the gene matches. The CDR3 loop spans 15 amino acids.

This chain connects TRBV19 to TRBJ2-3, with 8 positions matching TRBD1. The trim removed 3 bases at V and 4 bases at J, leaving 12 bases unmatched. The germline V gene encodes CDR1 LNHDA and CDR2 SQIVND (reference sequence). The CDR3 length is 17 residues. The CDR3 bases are TGTGCCAGTAGTATGACAGGGGCGGCGGTTTTAGCAGATACGCAGTATTTT. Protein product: CASSMTGAAVLADTQYF.

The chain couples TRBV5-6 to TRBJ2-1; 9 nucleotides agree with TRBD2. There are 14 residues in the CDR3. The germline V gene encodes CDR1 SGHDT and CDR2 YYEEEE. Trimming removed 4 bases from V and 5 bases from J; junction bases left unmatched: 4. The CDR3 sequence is CASSGASGNNEQFF. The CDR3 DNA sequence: TGTGCCAGCAGCGGGGCTAGCGGGAACAATGAGCAGTTCTTC.

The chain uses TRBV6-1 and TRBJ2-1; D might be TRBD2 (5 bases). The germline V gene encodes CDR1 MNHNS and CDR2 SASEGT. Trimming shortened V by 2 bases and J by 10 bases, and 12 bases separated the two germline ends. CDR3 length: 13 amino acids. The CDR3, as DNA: TGTGCCAGCAGTGAACTGTGGCGGGCAGAGCAGTTCTTC. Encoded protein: CASSELWRAEQFF.